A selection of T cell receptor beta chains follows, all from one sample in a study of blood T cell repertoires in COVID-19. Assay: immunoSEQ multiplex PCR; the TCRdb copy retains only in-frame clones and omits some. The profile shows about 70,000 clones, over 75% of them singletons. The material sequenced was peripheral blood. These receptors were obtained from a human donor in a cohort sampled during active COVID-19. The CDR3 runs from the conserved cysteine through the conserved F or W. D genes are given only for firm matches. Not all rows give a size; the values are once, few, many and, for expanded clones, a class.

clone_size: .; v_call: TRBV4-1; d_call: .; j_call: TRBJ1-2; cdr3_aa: CASSQTRGAEGYTF; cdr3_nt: TGCGCCAGCAGCCAAACGCGGGGGGCGGAGGGCTACACCTTC
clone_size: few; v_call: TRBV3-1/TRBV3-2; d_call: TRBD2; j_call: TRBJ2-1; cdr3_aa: CASSPSTSGTMIF; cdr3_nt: TGTGCCAGCAGCCCCTCGACTAGCGGGACGATGATCTTC
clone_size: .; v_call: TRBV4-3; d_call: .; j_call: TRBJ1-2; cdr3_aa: CASSHNRIGDGYTF; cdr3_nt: TGCGCCAGCAGCCACAACAGGATAGGAGATGGCTACACCTTC
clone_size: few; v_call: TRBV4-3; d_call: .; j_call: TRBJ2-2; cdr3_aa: CASSQERLALLNTGELFF; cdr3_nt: TGCGCCAGCAGCCAAGAGAGGCTAGCGTTGCTAAACACCGGGGAGCTGTTTTTT
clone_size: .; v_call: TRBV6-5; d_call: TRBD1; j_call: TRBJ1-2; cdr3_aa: CASGLQGMGGYTF; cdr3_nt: TGTGCCAGCGGATTACAGGGGATGGGCGGCTACACCTTC
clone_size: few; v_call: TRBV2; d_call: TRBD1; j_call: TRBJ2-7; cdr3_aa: CASRNNRGRDEQYF; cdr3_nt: TGTGCCAGCAGGAACAACAGGGGCCGGGACGAGCAGTACTTC
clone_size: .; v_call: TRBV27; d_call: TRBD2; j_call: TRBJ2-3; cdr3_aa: CASSLSSPGGGRSTQYF; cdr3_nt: TGTGCCAGCAGTTTATCTTCTCCTGGCGGGGGGAGGAGTACGCAGTATTTT
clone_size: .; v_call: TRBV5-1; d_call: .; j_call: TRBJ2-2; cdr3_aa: CASTNQTANTGELFF; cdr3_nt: TGCGCCAGCACGAATCAAACAGCGAACACCGGGGAGCTGTTTTTT
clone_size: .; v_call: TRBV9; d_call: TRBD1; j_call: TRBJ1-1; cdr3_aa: CASSPTPDRGGTEAFF; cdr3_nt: TGTGCCAGCAGCCCTACTCCCGACAGGGGCGGCACTGAAGCTTTCTTT
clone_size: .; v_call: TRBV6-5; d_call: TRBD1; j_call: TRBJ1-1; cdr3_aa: CASRRQGVSNTEAFF; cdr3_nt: TGTGCCAGCAGGAGGCAGGGGGTCTCAAACACTGAAGCTTTCTTT
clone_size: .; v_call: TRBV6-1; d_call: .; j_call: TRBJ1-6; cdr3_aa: CASSEITHSPLHF; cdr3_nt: TGTGCCAGCAGTGAAATAACACATTCACCCCTCCACTTT
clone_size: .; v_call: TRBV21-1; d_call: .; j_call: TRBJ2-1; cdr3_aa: CASSKERTGAYNEQFF; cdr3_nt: TGTGCCAGCAGCAAAGAAAGGACAGGCGCCTACAATGAGCAGTTCTTC
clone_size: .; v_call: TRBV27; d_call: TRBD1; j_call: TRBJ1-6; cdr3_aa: CASSFDRGGPNNSPLHF; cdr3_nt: TGTGCCAGCAGTTTCGACAGGGGGGGGCCTAATAATTCACCCCTCCACTTT
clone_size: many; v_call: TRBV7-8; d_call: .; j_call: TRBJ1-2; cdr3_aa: CASSSGRVSLYGYTF; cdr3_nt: TGTGCCAGCAGCTCAGGCAGGGTGTCCCTCTATGGCTACACCTTC
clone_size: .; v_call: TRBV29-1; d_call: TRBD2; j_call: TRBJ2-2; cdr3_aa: CSVGGPGGFNTGELFF; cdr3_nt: TGCAGCGTTGGGGGACCGGGGGGTTTTAACACCGGGGAGCTGTTTTTT
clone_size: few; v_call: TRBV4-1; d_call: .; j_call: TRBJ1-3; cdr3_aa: CASSQDHLSGSGNTIYF; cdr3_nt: TGCGCCAGCAGCCAAGATCACCTATCGGGGTCTGGAAACACCATATATTTT
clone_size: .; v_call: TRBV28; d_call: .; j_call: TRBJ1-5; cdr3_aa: CASSEFPRSNQPQHF; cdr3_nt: TGTGCCAGCAGTGAGTTTCCCCGCAGCAATCAGCCCCAGCATTTT
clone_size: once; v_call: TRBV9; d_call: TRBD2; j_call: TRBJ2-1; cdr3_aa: CASSVGASGGALYNEQFF; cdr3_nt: TGTGCCAGCAGCGTAGGGGCTAGCGGGGGGGCCTTGTACAATGAGCAGTTCTTC
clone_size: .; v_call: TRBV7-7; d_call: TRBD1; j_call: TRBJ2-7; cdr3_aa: CASSLPGQGYYEQYF; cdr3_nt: TGTGCCAGCAGCTTACCCGGACAGGGCTATTACGAGCAGTACTTC
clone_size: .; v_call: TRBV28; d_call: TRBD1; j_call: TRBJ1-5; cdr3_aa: CASAKAIDRGDQPQHF; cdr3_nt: TGTGCCAGCGCTAAAGCAATCGACAGGGGTGATCAGCCCCAGCATTTT
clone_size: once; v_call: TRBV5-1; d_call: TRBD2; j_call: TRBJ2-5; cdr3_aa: CASSLEASGEETQYF; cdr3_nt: TGCGCCAGCAGCTTGGAAGCTAGCGGGGAGGAGACCCAGTACTTC
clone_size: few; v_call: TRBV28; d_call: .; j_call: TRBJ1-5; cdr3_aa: CASGIPGVYQPQHF; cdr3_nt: TGTGCCAGCGGAATCCCGGGGGTATATCAGCCCCAGCATTTT
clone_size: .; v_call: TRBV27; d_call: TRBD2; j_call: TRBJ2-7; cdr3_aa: CASSPRRGGEGEQYF; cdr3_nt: TGTGCCAGCAGTCCCCGGCGGGGGGGAGAAGGCGAGCAGTACTTC
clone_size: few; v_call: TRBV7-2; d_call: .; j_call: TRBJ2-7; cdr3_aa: CASSLVRVGTYEQYF; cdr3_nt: TGTGCCAGCAGCTTAGTCAGGGTTGGTACCTACGAGCAGTACTTC
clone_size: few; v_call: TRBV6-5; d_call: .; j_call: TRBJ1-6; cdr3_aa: CASSYSRELPLHF; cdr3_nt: TGTGCCAGCAGTTACTCCCGGGAATTACCCCTCCACTTT
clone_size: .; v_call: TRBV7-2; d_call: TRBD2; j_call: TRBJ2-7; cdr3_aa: CASSLVPTSGRSSYEQYF; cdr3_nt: TGTGCCAGCAGCTTAGTTCCGACTAGCGGGAGGAGCTCCTACGAGCAGTACTTC
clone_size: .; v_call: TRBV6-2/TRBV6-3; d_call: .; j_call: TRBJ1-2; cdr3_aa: CASSYSDGGAYGYTF; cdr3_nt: TGTGCCAGCAGTTACTCGGACGGTGGGGCCTATGGCTACACCTTC
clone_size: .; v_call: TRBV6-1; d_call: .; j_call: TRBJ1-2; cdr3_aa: CASSEGNRNYGYTF; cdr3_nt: TGTGCCAGCAGTGAAGGGAACAGAAACTATGGCTACACCTTC
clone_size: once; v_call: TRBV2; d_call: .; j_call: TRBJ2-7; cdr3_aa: CASSVGQAVYEQYF; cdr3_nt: TGTGCCAGCAGTGTTGGTCAGGCCGTATACGAGCAGTACTTC
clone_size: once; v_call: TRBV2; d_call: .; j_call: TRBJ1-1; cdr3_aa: CASGGEAINTEAFF; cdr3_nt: TGTGCCAGCGGAGGTGAGGCTATTAACACTGAAGCTTTCTTT
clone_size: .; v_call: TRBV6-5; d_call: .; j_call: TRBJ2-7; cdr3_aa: CASRRDRNPSYEQYF; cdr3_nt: TGTGCCAGCAGACGAGACAGGAACCCTTCGTACGAGCAGTACTTC
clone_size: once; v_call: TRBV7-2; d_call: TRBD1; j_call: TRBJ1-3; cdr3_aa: CASSPRPGQMSSGNTIYF; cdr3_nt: TGTGCCAGCAGCCCCCGGCCGGGACAGATGAGCTCTGGAAACACCATATATTTT
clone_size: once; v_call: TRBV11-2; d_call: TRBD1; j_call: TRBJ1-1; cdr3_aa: CASIPLGGQGYTEAFF; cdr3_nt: TGTGCCAGCATCCCCTTGGGGGGACAGGGGTATACTGAAGCTTTCTTT
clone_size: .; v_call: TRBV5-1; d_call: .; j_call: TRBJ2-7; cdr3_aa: CASSLVTGYEQYF; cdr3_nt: TGCGCCAGCAGCTTGGTCACGGGTTACGAGCAGTACTTC
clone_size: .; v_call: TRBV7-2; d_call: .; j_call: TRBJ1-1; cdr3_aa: CASSLSIAANTEAFF; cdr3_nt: TGTGCCAGCAGCTTATCGATCGCGGCGAACACTGAAGCTTTCTTT
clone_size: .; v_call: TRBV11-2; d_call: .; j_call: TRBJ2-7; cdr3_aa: CASSSLAKGHYEQYF; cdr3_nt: TGTGCCAGCAGCTCTCTAGCTAAGGGACACTACGAGCAGTACTTC
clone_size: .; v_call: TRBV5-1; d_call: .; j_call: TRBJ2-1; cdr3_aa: CASSPTEGLSSYNEQFF; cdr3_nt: TGCGCCAGCAGTCCAACGGAGGGGCTAAGCTCCTACAATGAGCAGTTCTTC
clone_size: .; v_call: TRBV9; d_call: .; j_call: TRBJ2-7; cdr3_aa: CASSARDKSYEQYF; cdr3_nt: TGTGCCAGCAGCGCCCGGGACAAGTCCTACGAGCAGTACTTC
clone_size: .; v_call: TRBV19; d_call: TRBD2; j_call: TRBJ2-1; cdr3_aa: CASSTPRAGAYNEQFF; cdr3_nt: TGTGCCAGTAGTACCCCTCGAGCGGGGGCATACAATGAGCAGTTCTTC
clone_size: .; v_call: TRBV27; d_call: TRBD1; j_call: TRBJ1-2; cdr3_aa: CASSPGQGASGYTF; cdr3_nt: TGTGCCAGCAGCCCGGGACAGGGGGCAAGTGGCTACACCTTC
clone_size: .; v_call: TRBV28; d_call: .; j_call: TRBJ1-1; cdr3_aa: CASSLLGSQTEAFF; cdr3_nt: TGTGCCAGCAGTTTATTGGGCAGTCAGACTGAAGCTTTCTTT
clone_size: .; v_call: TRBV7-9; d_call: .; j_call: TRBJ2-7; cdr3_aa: CASSSGTRRRNEQYF; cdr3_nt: TGTGCCAGCAGCTCGGGGACACGCCGGCGAAACGAGCAGTACTTC
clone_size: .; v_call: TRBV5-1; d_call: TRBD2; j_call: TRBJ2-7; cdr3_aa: CASSLVGGGYEQYF; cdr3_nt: TGCGCCAGCAGCTTGGTTGGCGGGGGCTACGAGCAGTACTTC
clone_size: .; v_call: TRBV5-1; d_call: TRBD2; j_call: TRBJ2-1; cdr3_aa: CASSSPPTSGAHEQFF; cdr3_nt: TGCGCCAGCAGCTCCCCCCCGACTAGCGGGGCGCACGAGCAGTTCTTC
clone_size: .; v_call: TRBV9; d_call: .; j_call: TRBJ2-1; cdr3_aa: CASSAVDNEQFF; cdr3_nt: TGTGCCAGCAGCGCCGTTGACAATGAGCAGTTCTTC
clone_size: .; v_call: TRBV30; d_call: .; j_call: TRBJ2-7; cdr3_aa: CAWSVGLYYEQYF; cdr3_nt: TGTGCCTGGAGTGTCGGACTCTACTACGAGCAGTACTTC